Listed here are 5 T cell receptor beta chains from one sample, sequenced in a study of T-cell reconstitution after alpha-beta-depleted transplantation in children. As it was prepared, the TCRbeta library received unique molecular identifiers. In TCRdb, the PCR reads were re-called with MiXCR into one record per CDR3 protein. Among approximately 230,000 distinct CDR3 sequences listed, over 20% were seen once. The specimen comprised PBMCs, sampled before TCRalphabeta/CD19-depleted stem cell transplant. These TCRs come from a girl aged 2 to 9 with Fanconi anemia, due to receive a stem cell transplant.

This clonotype was counted between two and nine times. The chain employs TRBV28 and TRBJ2-7; 9 nucleotides align to TRBD1. The junction had 9 bases not matched to a gene; V was cut back by 6 bases and J by 3 bases. In germline, CDR1 is MDHEN, CDR2 SYDVKM. The CDR3 sequence is 15 residues long. CDR3 nucleotide sequence: TGTGCCAGCAGAACCGGGACAGGGCAATTCTACGAGCAGTACTTC. It encodes CASRTGTGQFYEQYF.

This clonotype was detected ten times or more. The chain couples TRBV20-1 to TRBJ1-2; possible D gene TRBD1, 6 bases. The length of the CDR3 is 13 residues. Germline assignment: CDR1 DFQATT and CDR2 SNEGSKA (reference sequence). V gave up 2 bases and J gave up 8 bases, with 15 bases separating them. The CDR3 protein is CSARRVGGSGYTF. The CDR3 nucleotides read TGCAGTGCTAGAAGGGTAGGGGGAAGCGGCTACACCTTC.

This clonotype was observed many times. The V and J genes are TRBV7-2 and TRBJ2-1, with no clear D. Trimming took 5 bases from V and 2 from J, leaving 10 bases between them. Germline CDR1 is SGHTA and CDR2 is FQGNSA. This CDR3 contains 14 residues. The CDR3: CASSPQYTYNEQFF. The CDR3 DNA is TGTGCCAGCAGCCCCCAGTATACCTACAATGAGCAGTTCTTC.

This clonotype has at least ten counts. The chain is built from TRBV20-1 and TRBJ2-7; no clear D gene. The CDR3 totals 12 residues. Trimming took 3 bases from V and 4 from J, leaving 10 bases between them. Germline CDR1 and CDR2: DFQATT and SNEGSKA (reference sequence). The CDR3 nucleotides are TGCAGTGCTAGGAACATGGATTACGAGCAGTACTTC. Translating gives CSARNMDYEQYF.

V is TRBV28 and J is TRBJ2-7; D perhaps matches TRBD2 (6 bases). V lost 0 bases to trimming and J lost 1 base, with 10 bases between them. The CDR3 spans 15 residues. In germline, CDR1 is MDHEN, CDR2 SYDVKM. DNA for the CDR3: TGTGCCAGCAGTTTATGGCGGGATGTTTCCTACGAGCAGTACTTC. It encodes CASSLWRDVSYEQYF. The full variable domain, in which reference TRBV28 and TRBJ2-7 provide the parts outside the CDR3, is DVKVTQSSRYLVKRTGEKVFLECVQDMDHENMFWYRQDPGLGLRLIYFSYDVKMKEKGDIPEGYSVSREKKERFSLILESASTNQTSMYLCASSLWRDVSYEQYFGPGTRLTVT.